This T cell receptor beta chain was observed in a study of molecular identifiers for immune sequencing clone quantification. About the research overall: RNA, taken in replicates from around 20,000 or 100,000 naive CD8 cells, was split five ways, with four sequenced. Broader study findings: Effector cells kept over 98% of their molecules in clones above 20 RNA copies, while naive cells kept under 1% there.

Investigators produced naive CD8 libraries from about 19,000 to 1,100,000 sorted cells, drawing on 10%, 30% or 50% RNA. TCRdb reanalysed the PCR reads using MiXCR and keeps one entry per CDR3 protein. This table has over 90,000 distinct CDR3 sequences, 30% to 35% appearing once. The CDR3 consists of 13 residues. The germline CDR1 and CDR2 sequences are SQVTM and ANQGSEA. About this clonotype: Its specificity is not known.

Sequencing was carried out using naive CD8+ T cells from blood, with Jurkat cell RNA spiked in. Subset: FACS-sorted CD8+CD4-CCR7+CD45RA+ naive T cells. This TCR came from a human donor in good health. Some libraries in this study had Jurkat cell RNA spiked in. This chain connects TRBV29-1 to TRBJ2-7; 8 bases map to TRBD2. Here the CDR3 DNA reads TGCAGTGTGCTAACGGGACTAGATAACGAGCAGTACTTC. This sequence encodes CSVLTGLDNEQYF.